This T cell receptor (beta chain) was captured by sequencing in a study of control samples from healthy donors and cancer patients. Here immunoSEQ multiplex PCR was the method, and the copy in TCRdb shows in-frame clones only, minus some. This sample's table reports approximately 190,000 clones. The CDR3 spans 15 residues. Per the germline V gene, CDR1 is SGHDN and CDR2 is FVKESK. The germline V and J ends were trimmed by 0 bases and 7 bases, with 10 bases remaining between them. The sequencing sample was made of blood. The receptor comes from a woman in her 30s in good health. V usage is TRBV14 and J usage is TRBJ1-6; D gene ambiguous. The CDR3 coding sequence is TGTGCCAGCAGCCAAGATCAGGCCAGGAATTCACCCCTCCACTTT. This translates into CASSQDQARNSPLHF.